This T cell receptor beta chain was sequenced for a study of beta chain features in type 1 diabetes. About the research overall: Examination covered around 110 million sorted cells spanning all samples. Study findings and constraints: VDJ junctions from patients with type 1 diabetes contained fewer insertions and more deletions.

cDNA synthesis used the whole RNA isolate, giving expressed TCRB sequences. Sequencing used immunoSEQ multiplex PCR; TCRdb keeps in-frame clones, though not all of them. Of roughly 370,000 clones listed, roughly 13% are singletons. Germline V lookup: CDR1 SGHDN, CDR2 FVKESK. V lost 5 bases to trimming and J lost 3 bases, with 13 bases between them. The CDR3 length is 14 residues. Purity exceeded 98% in all sorted populations. Comment on this clone: Its antigen is unknown.

The V and J genes are TRBV14 and TRBJ1-1, with D perhaps matching TRBD1 (5 bases). The clonotype was recovered from a man aged 30 to 39 in good health. Input material: naive CD4+ T cells from blood. The CDR3 loop is CASSIRGVYTEAFF. The CDR3 DNA is TGTGCCAGCAGCATCCGAGGGGTGTACACTGAAGCTTTCTTT.